This T cell receptor beta chain was retrieved from a study of OX40 agonist ivuxolimab in advanced cancers. Overall study: In three patients, partial responses were observed, one with hepatocellular carcinoma and two with cutaneous melanoma.

The data were produced by immunoSEQ multiplex PCR, yet TCRdb's version contains in-frame clones alone and is incomplete. Seen here are some 87,000 clones, about 93% observed once, and the top ten hold roughly 0.42%. V lost 3 bases, J lost 1 base, and 7 bases stayed unmatched. This CDR3 is built from 17 residues. Germline CDR1 SGDLS, CDR2 YYNGEE. This TCR was sampled from an adult with an advanced solid tumor such as melanoma, head and neck, liver or kidney cancer. This rearrangement joins TRBV9 to TRBJ2-1; TRBD1 agrees at 10 bases. Sequencing used CD4+ or CD8+ T cells sorted from blood, obtained in a trial of the OX40 agonist ivuxolimab. CDR3 DNA sequence: TGTGCCAGCAGCGCCCACCGGGACAGGGGATCCTACAATGAGCAGTTCTTC. Encoded protein: CASSAHRDRGSYNEQFF.